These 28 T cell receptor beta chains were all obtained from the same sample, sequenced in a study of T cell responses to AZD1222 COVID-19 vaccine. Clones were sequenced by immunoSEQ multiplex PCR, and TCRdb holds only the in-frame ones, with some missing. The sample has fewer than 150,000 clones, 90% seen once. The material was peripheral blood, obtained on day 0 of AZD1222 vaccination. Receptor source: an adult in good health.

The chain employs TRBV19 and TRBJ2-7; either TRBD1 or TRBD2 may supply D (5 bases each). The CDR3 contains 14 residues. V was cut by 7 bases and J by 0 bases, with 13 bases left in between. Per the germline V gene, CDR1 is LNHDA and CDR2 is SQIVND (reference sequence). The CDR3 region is CASKRDLSSYEQYF. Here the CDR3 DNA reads TGTGCCAGTAAAAGGGACCTAAGCTCCTACGAGCAGTACTTC.

CDR3 in amino acids: CASTKRVPGHNEQFF. The CDR3 coding sequence is TGCGCCAGCACCAAAAGGGTCCCCGGCCACAATGAGCAGTTCTTC. The chain links TRBV5-1 to TRBJ2-1, with D unclear. Germline CDR1 and CDR2: SGHRS and YFSETQ. The V end lost 6 bases, the J end lost 5 bases, and 18 bases lay between the germline ends. The CDR3 has 15 residues.

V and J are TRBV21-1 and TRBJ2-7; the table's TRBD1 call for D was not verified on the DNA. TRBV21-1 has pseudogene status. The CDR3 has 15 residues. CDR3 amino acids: CASSKGRDAPYEQYF. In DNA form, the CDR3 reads TGTGCCAGCAGCAAAGGCAGGGATGCCCCCTACGAGCAGTACTTC.

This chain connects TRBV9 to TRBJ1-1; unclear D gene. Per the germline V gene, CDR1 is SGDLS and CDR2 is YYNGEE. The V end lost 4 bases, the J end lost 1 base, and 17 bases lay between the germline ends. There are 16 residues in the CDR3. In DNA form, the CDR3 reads TGTGCCAGCAGCCCAGAGGGCGCACAGTCGAACACTGAAGCTTTCTTT. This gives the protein CASSPEGAQSNTEAFF.

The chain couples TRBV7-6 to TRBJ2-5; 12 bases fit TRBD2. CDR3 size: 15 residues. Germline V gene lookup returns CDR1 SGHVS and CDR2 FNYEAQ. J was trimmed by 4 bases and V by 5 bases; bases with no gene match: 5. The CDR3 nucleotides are TGTGCCAGCAGCCCGCTAGCGGGAGGGATAGAGACCCAGTACTTC. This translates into CASSPLAGGIETQYF.

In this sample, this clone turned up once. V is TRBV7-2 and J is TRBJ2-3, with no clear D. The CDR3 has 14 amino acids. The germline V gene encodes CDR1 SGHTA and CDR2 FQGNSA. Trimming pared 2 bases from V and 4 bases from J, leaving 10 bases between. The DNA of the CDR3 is TGTGCCAGCAGCTTAATCAGGCAGGCAGATACGCAGTATTTT. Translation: CASSLIRQADTQYF.

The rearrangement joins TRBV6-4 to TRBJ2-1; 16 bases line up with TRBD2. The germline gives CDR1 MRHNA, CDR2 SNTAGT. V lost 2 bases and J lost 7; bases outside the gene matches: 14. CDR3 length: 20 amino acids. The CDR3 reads CASSDRFSGLAGGPENEQFF. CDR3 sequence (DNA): TGTGCCAGCAGTGACAGGTTTTCGGGACTAGCGGGAGGGCCTGAAAATGAGCAGTTCTTC.

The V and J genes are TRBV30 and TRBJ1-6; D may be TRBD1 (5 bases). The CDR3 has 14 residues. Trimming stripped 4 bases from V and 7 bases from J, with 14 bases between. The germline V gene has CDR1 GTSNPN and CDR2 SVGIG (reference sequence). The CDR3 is CAWTPGRRNSPLHF. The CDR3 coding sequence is TGTGCCTGGACACCAGGGCGGAGAAATTCACCCCTCCACTTT. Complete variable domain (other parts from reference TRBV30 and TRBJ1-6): SQTIHQWPATLVQPVGSPLSLECTVEGTSNPNLYWYRQAAGRGLQLLFYSVGIGQISSEVPQNLSASRPQDRQFILSSKKLLLSDSGFYLCAWTPGRRNSPLHFGNGTRLTVT.

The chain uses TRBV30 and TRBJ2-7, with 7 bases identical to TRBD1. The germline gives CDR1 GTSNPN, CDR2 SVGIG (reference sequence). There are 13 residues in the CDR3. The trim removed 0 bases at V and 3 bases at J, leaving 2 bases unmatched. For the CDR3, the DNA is TGTGCCTGGAGTGTAGACAGGGTCTACGAGCAGTACTTC. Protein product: CAWSVDRVYEQYF.

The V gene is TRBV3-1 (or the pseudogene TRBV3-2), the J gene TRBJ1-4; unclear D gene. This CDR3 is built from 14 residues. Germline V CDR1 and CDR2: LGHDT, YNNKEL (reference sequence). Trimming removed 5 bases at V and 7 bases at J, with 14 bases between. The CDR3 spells CASSSRRPSEKLFF. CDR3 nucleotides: TGTGCCAGCAGCTCTCGACGCCCCAGTGAAAAACTGTTTTTT.

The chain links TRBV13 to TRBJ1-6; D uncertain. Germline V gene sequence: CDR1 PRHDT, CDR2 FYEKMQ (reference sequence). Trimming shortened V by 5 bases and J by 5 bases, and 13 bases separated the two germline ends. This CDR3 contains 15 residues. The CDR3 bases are TGTGCCAGCAGCATCTCTCGTTCCCATAATTCACCCCTCCACTTT. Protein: CASSISRSHNSPLHF.

Here the CDR3 reads CASSINPTLGTQYF. Written as DNA, the CDR3 is TGTGCCAGTAGTATAAACCCGACATTGGGGACCCAGTACTTC. This sequence joins TRBV19 and TRBJ2-5; D not resolved. The CDR3 length is 14 residues. Germline V gene lookup returns CDR1 LNHDA and CDR2 SQIVND (reference sequence). The V end was cut by 2 bases, the J end by 7 bases, with 14 bases between.

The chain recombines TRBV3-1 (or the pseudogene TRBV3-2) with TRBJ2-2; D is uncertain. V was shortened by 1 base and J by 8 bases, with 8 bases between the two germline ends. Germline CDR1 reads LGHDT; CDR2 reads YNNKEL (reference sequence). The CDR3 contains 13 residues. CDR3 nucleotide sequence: TGTGCCAGCAGCCAAGTTCAAGGGGGGGAGCTGTTTTTT. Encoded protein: CASSQVQGGELFF.

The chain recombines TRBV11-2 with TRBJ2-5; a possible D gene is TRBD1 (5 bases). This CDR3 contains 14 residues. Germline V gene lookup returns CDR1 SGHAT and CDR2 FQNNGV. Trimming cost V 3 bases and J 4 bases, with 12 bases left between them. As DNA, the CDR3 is TGTGCCAGCAGCTTGGGCAGGGTGGGAGAGACCCAGTACTTC. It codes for CASSLGRVGETQYF.

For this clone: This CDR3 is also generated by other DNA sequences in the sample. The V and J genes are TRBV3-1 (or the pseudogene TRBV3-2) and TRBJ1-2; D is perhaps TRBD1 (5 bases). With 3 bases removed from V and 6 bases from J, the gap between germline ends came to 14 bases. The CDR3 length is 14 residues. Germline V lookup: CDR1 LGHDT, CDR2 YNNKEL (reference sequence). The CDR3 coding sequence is TGTGCCAGCAGCCAGGAACCAGGGTTAGATGGCTACACCTTC. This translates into CASSQEPGLDGYTF.

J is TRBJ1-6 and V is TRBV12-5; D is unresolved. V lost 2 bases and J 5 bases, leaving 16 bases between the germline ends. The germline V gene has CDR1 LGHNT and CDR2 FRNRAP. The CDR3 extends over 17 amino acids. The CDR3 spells CASGLIRLTWDNSPLHF. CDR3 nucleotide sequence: TGTGCTAGTGGTTTGATACGACTAACCTGGGATAATTCACCCCTCCACTTT.

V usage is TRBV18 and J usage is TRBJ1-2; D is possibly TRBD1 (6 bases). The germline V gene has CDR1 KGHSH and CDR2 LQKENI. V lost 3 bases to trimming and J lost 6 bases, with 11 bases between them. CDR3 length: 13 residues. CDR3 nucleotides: TGTGCCAGCTCACCCCAGGGGTTCAATGGCTACACCTTC. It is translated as CASSPQGFNGYTF.

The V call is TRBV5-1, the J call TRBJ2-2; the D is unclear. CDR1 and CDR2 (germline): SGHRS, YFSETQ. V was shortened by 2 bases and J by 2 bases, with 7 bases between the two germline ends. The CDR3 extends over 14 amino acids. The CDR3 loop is CASSFFQNTGELFF. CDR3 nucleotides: TGCGCCAGCAGCTTCTTTCAAAACACCGGGGAGCTGTTTTTT. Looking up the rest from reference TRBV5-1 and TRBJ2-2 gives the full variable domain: KAGVTQTPRYLIKTRGQQVTLSCSPISGHRSVSWYQQTPGQGLQFLFEYFSETQRNKGNFPGRFSGRQFSNSRSEMNVSTLELGDSALYLCASSFFQNTGELFFGEGSRLTVL.

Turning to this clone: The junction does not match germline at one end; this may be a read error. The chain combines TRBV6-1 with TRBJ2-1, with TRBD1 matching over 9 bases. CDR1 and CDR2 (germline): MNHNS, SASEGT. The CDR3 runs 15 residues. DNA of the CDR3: TGTGCCAGCAGAGAAGGACAGGGGAATTACAATGAGCAGTTCTTC. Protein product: CASREGQGNYNEQFF.

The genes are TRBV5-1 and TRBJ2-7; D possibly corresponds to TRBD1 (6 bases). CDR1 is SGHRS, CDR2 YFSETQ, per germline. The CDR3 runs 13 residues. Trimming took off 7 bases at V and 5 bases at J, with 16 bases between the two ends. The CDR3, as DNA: TGCGCCAGCGGATCCAGGGGTACCGACGAGCAGTACTTC. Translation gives CASGSRGTDEQYF.

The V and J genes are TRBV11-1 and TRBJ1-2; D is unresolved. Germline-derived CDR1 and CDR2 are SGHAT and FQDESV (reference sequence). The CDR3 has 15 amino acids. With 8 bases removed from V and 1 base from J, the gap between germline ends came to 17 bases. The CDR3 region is CASHTRFGDNYGYTF. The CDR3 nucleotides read TGTGCCAGCCATACCCGTTTTGGGGATAACTATGGCTACACCTTC.

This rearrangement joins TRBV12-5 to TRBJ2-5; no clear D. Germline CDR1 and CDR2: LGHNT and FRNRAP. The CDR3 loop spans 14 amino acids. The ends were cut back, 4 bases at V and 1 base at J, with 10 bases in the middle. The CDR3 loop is CASGSPWRQETQYF. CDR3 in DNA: TGTGCTAGTGGTTCCCCATGGCGCCAAGAGACCCAGTACTTC.

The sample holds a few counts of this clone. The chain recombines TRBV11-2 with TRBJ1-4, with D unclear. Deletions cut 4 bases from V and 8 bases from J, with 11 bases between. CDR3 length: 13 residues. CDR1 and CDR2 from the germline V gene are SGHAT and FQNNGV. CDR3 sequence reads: CASSSLPREKLFF. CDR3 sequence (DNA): TGTGCCAGCAGCTCCCTCCCCCGGGAAAAACTGTTTTTT.

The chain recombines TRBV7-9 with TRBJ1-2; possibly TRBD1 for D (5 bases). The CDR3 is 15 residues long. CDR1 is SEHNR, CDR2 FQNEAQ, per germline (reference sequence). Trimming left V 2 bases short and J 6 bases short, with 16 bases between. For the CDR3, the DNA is TGTGCCAGCAGCTTACAGGGAGTACCGGGAAATGGCTACACCTTC. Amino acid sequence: CASSLQGVPGNGYTF. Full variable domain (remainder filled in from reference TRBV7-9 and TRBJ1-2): DTGVSQNPRHKITKRGQNVTFRCDPISEHNRLYWYRQTLGQGPEFLTYFQNEAQLEKSRLLSDRFSAERPKGSFSTLEIQRTEQGDSAMYLCASSLQGVPGNGYTFGSGTRLTVV.

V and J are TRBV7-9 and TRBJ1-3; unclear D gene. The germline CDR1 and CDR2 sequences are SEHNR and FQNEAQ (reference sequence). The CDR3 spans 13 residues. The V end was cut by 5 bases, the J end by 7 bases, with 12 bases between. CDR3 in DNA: TGTGCCAGCAGCCCGACCGGGTGGAACACCATATATTTT. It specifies CASSPTGWNTIYF.

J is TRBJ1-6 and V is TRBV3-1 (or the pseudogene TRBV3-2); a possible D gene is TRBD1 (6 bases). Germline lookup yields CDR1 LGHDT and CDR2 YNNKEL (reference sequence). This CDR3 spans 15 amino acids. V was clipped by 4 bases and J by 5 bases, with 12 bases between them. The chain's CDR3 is CASSRNRVNNSPLHF. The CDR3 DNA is TGTGCCAGCAGCCGGAACAGGGTCAATAATTCACCCCTCCACTTT.

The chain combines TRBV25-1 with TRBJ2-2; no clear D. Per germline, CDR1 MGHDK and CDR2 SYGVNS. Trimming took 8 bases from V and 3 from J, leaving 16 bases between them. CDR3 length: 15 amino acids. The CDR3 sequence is CASRTLDKDTGELFF. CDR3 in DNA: TGTGCCAGCCGGACGCTAGATAAGGACACCGGGGAGCTGTTTTTT.

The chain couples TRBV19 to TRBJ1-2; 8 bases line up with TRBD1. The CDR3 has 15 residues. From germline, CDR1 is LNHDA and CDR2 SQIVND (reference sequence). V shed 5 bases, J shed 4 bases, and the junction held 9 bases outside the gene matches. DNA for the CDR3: TGTGCCAGTAGTCCCCGGACAGGGTTAGGCTATGGCTACACCTTC. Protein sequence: CASSPRTGLGYGYTF.